This TCR beta chain was profiled in a study of T cell repertoires in cytomegalovirus infection. Overall study context: Based on public TCR beta signatures, there were indications of CMV infection and of a matching HLA type. The study, taken as a whole, reports: The study found HLA-C-restricted CMV-specific TCR beta clonotypes dominating the ex vivo response.

The germline V and J ends were trimmed by 5 bases and 0 bases, with 10 bases remaining between them. This CDR3 has 14 residues. This clonotype was counted at least ten times. Its antigen is as yet unknown. Each CDR3 protein gets one entry after TCRdb re-called the reads with MiXCR. The sample shows around 240,000 distinct CDR3 sequences, 20% to 25% of them seen only once. The rearrangement links TRBV12-3 or TRBV12-4 to TRBJ1-1; the D is unclear. Sequencing used CD8+ T cells from PBMCs. This clonotype originated in a human donor in good health (CMV status not recorded). Some clones in this sample may be carry-over from other donors' samples. CDR3 nucleotide sequence: TGTGCCAGCAGTCCACAACCAATGAACACTGAAGCTTTCTTT. Protein product: CASSPQPMNTEAFF.